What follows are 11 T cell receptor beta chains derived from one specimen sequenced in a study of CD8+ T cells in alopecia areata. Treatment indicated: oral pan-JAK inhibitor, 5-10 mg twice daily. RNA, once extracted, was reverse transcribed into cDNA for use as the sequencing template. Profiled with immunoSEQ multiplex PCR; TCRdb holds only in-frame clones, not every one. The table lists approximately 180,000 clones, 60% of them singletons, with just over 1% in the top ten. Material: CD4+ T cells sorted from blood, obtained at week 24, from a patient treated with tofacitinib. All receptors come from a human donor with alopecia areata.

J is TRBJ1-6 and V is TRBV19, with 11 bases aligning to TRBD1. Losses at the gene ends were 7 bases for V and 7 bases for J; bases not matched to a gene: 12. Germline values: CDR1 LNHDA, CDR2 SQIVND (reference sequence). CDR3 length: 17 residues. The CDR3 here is CASTTLGTGGGNSPLHF. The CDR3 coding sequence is TGTGCCAGTACCACTCTCGGGACAGGGGGTGGAAATTCACCCCTCCACTTT.

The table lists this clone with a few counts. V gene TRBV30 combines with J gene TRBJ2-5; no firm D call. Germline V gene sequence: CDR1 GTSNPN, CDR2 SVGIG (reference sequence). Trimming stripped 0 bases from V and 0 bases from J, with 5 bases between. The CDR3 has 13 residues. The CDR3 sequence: CAWSVQYQETQYF. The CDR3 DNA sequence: TGTGCCTGGAGTGTTCAGTACCAAGAGACCCAGTACTTC. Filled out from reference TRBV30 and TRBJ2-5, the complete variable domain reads SQTIHQWPATLVQPVGSPLSLECTVEGTSNPNLYWYRQAAGRGLQLLFYSVGIGQISSEVPQNLSASRPQDRQFILSSKKLLLSDSGFYLCAWSVQYQETQYFGPGTRLLVL.

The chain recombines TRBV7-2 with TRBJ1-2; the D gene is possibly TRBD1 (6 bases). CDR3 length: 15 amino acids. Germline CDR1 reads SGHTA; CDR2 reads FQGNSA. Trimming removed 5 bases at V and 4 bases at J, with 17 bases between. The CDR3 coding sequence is TGTGCCAGCAGCCAACAAACCACAGGGCCCTATGGCTACACCTTC. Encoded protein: CASSQQTTGPYGYTF.

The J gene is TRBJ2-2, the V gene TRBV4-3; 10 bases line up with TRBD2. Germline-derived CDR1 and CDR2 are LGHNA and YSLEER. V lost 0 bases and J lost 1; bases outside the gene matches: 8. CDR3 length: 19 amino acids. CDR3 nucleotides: TGCGCCAGCAGCCAAGAGAGGGGTAGCGGGGGGCTGAACACCGGGGAGCTGTTTTTT. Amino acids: CASSQERGSGGLNTGELFF.

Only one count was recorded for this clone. The CDR3 region is CASTGRSADTQYF. DNA of the CDR3: TGTGCCAGCACCGGACGGTCTGCAGATACGCAGTATTTT. The rearrangement uses TRBV27 and TRBJ2-3, with D hard to call. Between the trimmed V and J ends, which lost 7 bases and 4 bases, there was a span of 12 bases. Germline V lookup: CDR1 MNHEY, CDR2 SMNVEV (reference sequence). CDR3 length: 13 residues.

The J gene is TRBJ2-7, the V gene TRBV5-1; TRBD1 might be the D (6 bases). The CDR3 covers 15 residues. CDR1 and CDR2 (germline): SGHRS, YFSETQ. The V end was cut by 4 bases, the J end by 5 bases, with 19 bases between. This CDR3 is CASSLRQAGEDEQYF. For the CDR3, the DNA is TGCGCCAGCAGCCTAAGACAGGCAGGAGAGGACGAGCAGTACTTC.

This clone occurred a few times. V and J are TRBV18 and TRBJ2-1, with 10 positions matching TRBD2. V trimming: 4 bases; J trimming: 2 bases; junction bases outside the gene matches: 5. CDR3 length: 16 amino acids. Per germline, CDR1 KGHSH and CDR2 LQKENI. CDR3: CASSRALAGAYNEQFF. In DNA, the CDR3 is TGTGCCAGCTCACGCGCTCTAGCGGGGGCCTACAATGAGCAGTTCTTC.

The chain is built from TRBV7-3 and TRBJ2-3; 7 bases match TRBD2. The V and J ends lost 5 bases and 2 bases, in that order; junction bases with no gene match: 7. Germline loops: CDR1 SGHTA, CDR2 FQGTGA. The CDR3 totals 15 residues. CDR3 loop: CASSPSGVVTDTQYF. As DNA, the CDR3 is TGTGCCAGCAGCCCGAGCGGGGTGGTCACAGATACGCAGTATTTT.

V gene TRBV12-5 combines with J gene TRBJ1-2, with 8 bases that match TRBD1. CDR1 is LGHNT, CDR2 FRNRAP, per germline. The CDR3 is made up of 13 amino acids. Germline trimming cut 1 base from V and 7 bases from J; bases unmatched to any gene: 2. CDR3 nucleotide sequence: TGTGCTAGTGGTTTGGACAGGGGGTTTGGCTACACCTTC. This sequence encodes CASGLDRGFGYTF.

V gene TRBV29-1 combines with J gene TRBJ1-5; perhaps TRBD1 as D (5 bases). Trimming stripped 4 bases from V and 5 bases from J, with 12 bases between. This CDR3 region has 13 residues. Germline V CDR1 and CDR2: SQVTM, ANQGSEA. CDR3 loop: CSVAPGRDQPQHF. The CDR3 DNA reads TGCAGCGTTGCTCCAGGGAGGGATCAGCCCCAGCATTTT.

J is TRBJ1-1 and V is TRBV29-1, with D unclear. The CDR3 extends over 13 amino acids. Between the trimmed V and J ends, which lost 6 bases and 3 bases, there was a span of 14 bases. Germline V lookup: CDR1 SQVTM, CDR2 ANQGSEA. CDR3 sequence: CSVAITYDTEAFF. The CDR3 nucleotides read TGCAGCGTCGCGATAACCTATGACACTGAAGCTTTCTTT.